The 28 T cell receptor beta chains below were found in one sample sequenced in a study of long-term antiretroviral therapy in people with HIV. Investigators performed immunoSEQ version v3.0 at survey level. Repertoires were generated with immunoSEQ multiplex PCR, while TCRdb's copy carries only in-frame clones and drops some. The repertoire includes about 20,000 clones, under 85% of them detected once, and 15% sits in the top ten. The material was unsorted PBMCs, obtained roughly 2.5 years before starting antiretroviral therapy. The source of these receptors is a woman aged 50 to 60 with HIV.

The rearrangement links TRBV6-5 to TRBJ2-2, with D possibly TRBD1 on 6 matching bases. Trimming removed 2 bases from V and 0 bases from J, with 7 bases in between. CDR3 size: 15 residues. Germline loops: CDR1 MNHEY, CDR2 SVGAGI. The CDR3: CASSYGQTNTGELFF. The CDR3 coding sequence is TGTGCCAGCAGTTACGGACAGACGAACACCGGGGAGCTGTTTTTT.

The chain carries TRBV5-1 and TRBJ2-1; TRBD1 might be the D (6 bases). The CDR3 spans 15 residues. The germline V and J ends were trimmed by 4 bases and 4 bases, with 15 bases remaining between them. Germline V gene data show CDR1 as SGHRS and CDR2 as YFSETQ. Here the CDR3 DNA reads TGCGCCAGCAGCCTATGGGACACCGAATACAATGAGCAGTTCTTC. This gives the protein CASSLWDTEYNEQFF.

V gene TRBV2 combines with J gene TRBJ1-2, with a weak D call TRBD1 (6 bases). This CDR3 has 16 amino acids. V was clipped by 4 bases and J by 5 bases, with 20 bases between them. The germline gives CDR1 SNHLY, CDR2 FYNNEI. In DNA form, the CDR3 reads TGTGCCAGCAGTGCCACCCGACAGGTTAGAGGGTATGGCTACACCTTC. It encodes CASSATRQVRGYGYTF.

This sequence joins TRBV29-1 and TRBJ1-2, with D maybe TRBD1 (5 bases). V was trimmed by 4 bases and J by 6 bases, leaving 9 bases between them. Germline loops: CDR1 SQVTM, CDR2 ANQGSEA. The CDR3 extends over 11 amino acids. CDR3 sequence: CSVAGVDGYTF. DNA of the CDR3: TGCAGCGTTGCGGGGGTTGATGGCTACACCTTC.

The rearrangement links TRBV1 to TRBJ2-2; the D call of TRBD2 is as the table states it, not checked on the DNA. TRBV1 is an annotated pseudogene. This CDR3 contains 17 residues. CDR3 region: CTSSQDTGTNLSGELFF. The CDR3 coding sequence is TGCACCAGCAGCCAAGACACCGGGACTAACCTCTCCGGGGAGCTGTTTTTT.

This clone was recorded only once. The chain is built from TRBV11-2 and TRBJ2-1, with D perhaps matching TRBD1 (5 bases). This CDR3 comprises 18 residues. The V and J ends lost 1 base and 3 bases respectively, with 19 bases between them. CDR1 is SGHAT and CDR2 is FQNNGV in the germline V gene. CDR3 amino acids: CASSLGFGWIGDYNEQFF. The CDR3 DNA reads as TGTGCCAGCAGCTTAGGTTTCGGGTGGATAGGGGACTACAATGAGCAGTTCTTC.

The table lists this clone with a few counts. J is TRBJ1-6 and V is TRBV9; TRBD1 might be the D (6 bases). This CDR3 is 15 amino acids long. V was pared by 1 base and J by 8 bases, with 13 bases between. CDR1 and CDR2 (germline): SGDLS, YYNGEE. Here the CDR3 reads CASSVTGKRDSPLHF. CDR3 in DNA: TGTGCCAGCAGCGTAACAGGGAAACGGGATTCACCCCTCCACTTT.

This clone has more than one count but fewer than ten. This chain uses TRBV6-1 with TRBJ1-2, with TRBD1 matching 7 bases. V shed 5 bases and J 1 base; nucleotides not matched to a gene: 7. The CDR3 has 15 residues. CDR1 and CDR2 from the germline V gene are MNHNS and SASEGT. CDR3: CASSTGVRGNYGYTF. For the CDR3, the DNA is TGTGCCAGCAGTACAGGGGTTAGGGGTAACTATGGCTACACCTTC.

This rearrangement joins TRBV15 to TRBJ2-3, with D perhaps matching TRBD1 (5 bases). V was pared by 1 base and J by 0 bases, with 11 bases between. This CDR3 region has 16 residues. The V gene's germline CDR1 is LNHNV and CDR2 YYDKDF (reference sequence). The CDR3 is CATSRGTPDSTDTQYF. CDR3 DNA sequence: TGTGCCACCAGCAGAGGGACACCTGATAGCACAGATACGCAGTATTTT.

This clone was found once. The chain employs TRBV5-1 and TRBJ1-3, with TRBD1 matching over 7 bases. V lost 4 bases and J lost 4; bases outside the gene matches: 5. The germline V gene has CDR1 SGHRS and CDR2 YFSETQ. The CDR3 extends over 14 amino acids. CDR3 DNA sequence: TGCGCCAGCAGCGTATGGGGACAGGGAAACACCATATATTTT. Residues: CASSVWGQGNTIYF.

Written as DNA, the CDR3 is TGTGCCAGCAGCGTAGGAACAGCCGACTATGGCTACACCTTC. Its protein product is CASSVGTADYGYTF. J is TRBJ1-2 and V is TRBV9; no firm D call. CDR1 SGDLS and CDR2 YYNGEE come from the germline V gene. Trimming took 0 bases from V and 3 from J, leaving 9 bases between them. CDR3 size: 14 residues.

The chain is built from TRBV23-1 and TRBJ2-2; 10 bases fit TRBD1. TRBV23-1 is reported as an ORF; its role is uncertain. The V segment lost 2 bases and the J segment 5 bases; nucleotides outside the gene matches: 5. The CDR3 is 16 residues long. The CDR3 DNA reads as TGCGCCAGCAGTCAACCCGGGACAGGGGTGACCGGGGAGCTGTTTTTT. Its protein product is CASSQPGTGVTGELFF.

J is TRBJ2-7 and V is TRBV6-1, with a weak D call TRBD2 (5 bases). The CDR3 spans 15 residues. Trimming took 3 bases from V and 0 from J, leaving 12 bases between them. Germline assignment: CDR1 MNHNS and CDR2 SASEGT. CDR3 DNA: TGTGCCAGCAGTGAGTACGGGGATCCCTCCTACGAGCAGTACGTC. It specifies CASSEYGDPSYEQYV.

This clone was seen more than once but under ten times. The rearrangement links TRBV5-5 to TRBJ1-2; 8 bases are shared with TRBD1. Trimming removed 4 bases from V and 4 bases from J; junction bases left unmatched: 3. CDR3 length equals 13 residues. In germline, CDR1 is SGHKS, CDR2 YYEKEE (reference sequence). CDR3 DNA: TGTGCCAGCAGCCCGACAGGGGTCTATGGCTACACCTTC. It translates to CASSPTGVYGYTF.

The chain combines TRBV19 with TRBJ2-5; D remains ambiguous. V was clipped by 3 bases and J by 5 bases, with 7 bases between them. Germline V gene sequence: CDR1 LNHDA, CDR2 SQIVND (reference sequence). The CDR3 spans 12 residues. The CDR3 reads CASSMVRETQYF. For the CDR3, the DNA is TGTGCCAGTAGTATGGTTCGGGAGACCCAGTACTTC.

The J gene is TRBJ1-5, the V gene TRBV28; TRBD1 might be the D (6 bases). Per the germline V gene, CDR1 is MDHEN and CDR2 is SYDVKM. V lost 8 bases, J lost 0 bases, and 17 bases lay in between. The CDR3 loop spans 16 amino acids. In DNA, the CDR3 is TGTGCCAGCCGCCTCTACGGGGGCTATAGCAATCAGCCCCAGCATTTT. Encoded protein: CASRLYGGYSNQPQHF.

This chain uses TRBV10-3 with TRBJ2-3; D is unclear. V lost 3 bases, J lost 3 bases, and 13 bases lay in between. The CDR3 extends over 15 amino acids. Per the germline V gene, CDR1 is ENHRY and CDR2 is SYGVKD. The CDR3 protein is CAISESKPITDTQYF. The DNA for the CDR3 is TGTGCCATCAGTGAATCGAAACCTATAACAGATACGCAGTATTTT.

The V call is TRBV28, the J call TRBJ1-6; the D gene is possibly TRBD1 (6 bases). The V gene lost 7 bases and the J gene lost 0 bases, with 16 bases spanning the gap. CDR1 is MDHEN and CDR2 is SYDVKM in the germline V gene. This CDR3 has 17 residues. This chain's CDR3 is CASTKGGASSYNSPLHF. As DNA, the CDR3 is TGTGCCAGCACCAAAGGGGGAGCGAGCTCCTATAATTCACCCCTCCACTTT.

CDR3 loop: CAWSVTTYTEAFF. DNA for the CDR3: TGTGCCTGGAGTGTAACCACTTACACTGAAGCTTTCTTT. The chain carries TRBV30 and TRBJ1-1; D is unresolved. The germline V gene encodes CDR1 GTSNPN and CDR2 SVGIG (reference sequence). V gave up 0 bases and J gave up 3 bases, with 8 bases separating them. This CDR3 has 13 amino acids.

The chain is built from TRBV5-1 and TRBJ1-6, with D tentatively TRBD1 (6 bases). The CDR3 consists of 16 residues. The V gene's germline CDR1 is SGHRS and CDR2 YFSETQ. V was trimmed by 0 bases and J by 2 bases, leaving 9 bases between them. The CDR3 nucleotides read TGCGCCAGCAGCTTGGAGGCAGGGGCCTATAATTCACCCCTCCACTTT. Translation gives CASSLEAGAYNSPLHF.

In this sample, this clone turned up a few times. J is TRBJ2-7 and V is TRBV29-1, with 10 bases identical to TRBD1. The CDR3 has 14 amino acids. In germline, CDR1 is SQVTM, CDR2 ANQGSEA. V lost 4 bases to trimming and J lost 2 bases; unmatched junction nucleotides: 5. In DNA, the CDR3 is TGCAGCGTTGGGAGGGGACAGGGGCCCTACGAGCAGTACTTC. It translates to CSVGRGQGPYEQYF.

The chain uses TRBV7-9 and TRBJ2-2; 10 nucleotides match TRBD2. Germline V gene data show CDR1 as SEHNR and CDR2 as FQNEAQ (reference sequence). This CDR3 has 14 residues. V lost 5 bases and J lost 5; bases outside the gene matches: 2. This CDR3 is CASSPAGGTGELFF. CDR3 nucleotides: TGTGCCAGCAGCCCAGCGGGGGGGACCGGGGAGCTGTTTTTT.

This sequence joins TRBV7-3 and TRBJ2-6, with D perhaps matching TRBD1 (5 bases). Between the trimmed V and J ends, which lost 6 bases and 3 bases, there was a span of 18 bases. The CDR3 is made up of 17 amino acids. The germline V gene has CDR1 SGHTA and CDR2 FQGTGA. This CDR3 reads CASSSQAAGHGANVLTF. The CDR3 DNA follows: TGTGCCAGCAGTTCACAGGCTGCAGGGCATGGGGCCAACGTCCTGACTTTC.

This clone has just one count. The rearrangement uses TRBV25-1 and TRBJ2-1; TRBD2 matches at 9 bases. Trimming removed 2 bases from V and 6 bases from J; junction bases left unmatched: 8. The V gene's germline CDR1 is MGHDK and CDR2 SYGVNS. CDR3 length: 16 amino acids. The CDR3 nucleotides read TGTGCCAGCAGTGAAATTGAGGCGGGGGGGTTCAATGAGCAGTTCTTC. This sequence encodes CASSEIEAGGFNEQFF.

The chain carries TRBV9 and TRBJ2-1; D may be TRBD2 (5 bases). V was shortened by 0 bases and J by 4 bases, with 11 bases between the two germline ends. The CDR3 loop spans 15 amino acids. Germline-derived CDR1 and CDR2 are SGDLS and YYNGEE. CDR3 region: CASSVGVGGYNEQFF. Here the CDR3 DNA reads TGTGCCAGCAGCGTAGGGGTTGGAGGTTACAATGAGCAGTTCTTC. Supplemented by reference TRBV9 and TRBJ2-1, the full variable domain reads DSGVTQTPKHLITATGQRVTLRCSPRSGDLSVYWYQQSLDQGLQFLIQYYNGEERAKGNILERFSAQQFPDLHSELNLSSLELGDSALYFCASSVGVGGYNEQFFGPGTRLTVL.

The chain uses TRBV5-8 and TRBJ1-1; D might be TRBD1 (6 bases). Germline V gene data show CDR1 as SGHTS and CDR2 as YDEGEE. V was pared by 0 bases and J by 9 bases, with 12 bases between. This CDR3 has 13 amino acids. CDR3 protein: CASSLVPGAKAFF. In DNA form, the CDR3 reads TGTGCCAGCAGCTTGGTGCCGGGGGCAAAAGCTTTCTTT.

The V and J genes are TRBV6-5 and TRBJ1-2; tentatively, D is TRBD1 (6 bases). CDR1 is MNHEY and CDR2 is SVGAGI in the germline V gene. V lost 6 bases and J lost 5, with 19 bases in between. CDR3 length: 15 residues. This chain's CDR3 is CASRADRGRGYGYTF. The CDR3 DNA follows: TGTGCCAGCAGGGCCGACCGGGGGCGGGGGTATGGCTACACCTTC.

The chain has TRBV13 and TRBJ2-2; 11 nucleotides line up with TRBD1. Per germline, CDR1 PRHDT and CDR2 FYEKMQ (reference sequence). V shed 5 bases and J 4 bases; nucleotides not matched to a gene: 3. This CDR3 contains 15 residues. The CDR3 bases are TGTGCCAGCAGCGGGGGACAGGGGGTCACCGGGGAGCTGTTTTTT. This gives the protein CASSGGQGVTGELFF.